The T cell receptor beta chain described here comes from a study of metastatic and nonmetastatic thyroid tumors. Study details: Across peripheral blood and tumor or nodule tissue samples taken from malignant and benign thyroid patients, the repertoires were compared with one another. Whole-study results and caveats: Relative to benign nodules, malignant thyroid tumors were reportedly characterized by significantly elevated TCR beta diversity in blood and tumor.

Per the study methods: Construction of a distant-metastasis classifier for papillary thyroid cancer relied on CDR3 differences across clinicopathological groups. TCRdb redid the clone calls on the PCR reads using MiXCR. The V and J calls follow TCRdb's processing rather than the paper's. The sample lists fewer than 30,000 clones, roughly 15% occurring once. In this sample, this clone turned up many times. Its antigen is unknown. V lost 7 bases and J lost 4; bases outside the gene matches: 16. CDR1 LNHNV and CDR2 YYDKDF come from the germline V gene (reference sequence). The CDR3 covers 17 residues. No patient had received any treatment before thyroid surgery.

The receptor was isolated from a female donor with papillary thyroid cancer or a benign thyroid nodule (not recorded which). Some clones in this sample may be carry-over from other donors' samples. Sequencing used blood. The V and J genes are TRBV15 and TRBJ1-2, with TRBD1 matching 9 bases. The CDR3 reads CATTKSRDGTGFYGYTF. As DNA, the CDR3 is TGTGCCACCACCAAGTCTCGGGACGGGACAGGGTTCTATGGCTACACCTTC.